This T cell receptor beta chain was recorded in a study of blood T cells in healthy people across ages. This CDR3 region has 13 residues. Germline V gene data show CDR1 as SQVTM and CDR2 as ANQGSEA. Trimming took off 6 bases at V and 2 bases at J, with 13 bases between the two ends. They isolated at least 6.5 million PBMCs from each sample. The second PCR ran about 6 to 11 cycles with a sample-barcoded 5' primer and J-beta primers. From each sample, at least 2.5 million paired-end reads containing CDR3 were obtained. MiXCR was run by TCRdb on the 5' RACE reads, yielding one entry per CDR3 protein. Of 1 million to 1.2 million distinct CDR3 sequences in the sample, 35% to 45% were seen once.

This TCR was recovered from a man between 18 and 29 years old in good health. This chain connects TRBV29-1 to TRBJ1-2; TRBD1 might be the D (5 bases). Sequencing was carried out using blood. The CDR3 protein is CSVALGENYGYTF. CDR3 sequence (DNA): TGCAGCGTAGCTTTGGGGGAGAACTATGGCTACACCTTC.